Presented here are 22 T cell receptor beta chains from one specimen sequenced in a study of T cells after yellow fever vaccination. TCRdb independently ran MiXCR on the 5' RACE reads; one entry per CDR3 protein. The sample shows more than 95,000 distinct CDR3 sequences, around 7.2% of them seen only once. The source material was CD4+ T cells sorted from PBMCs, sampled about 41 days after the first yellow fever vaccination. All receptors derive from a man aged 18 to 35 who received the YFV17D yellow fever vaccine.

Ten or more counts support this clonotype. The chain uses TRBV11-2 and TRBJ2-7; unclear D gene. Trimming stripped 3 bases from V and 0 bases from J, with 0 bases between. This CDR3 has 11 residues. Germline V gives CDR1 SGHAT, CDR2 FQNNGV. In DNA form, the CDR3 reads TGTGCCAGCAGCTTCTCCTACGAGCAGTACTTC. Protein product: CASSFSYEQYF.

This clonotype was found many times. The chain carries TRBV5-1 and TRBJ2-7; 9 bases align to TRBD1. J was trimmed by 5 bases and V by 0 bases; bases with no gene match: 3. CDR3 length: 14 residues. Germline V gene lookup returns CDR1 SGHRS and CDR2 YFSETQ. As DNA, the CDR3 is TGCGCCAGCAGCTTGGTGGGACAGGGAGACGAGCAGTACTTC. It yields the protein CASSLVGQGDEQYF.

In its sample, this clonotype was seen many times. The chain links TRBV20-1 to TRBJ1-6; D uncertain. Germline V gene data show CDR1 as DFQATT and CDR2 as SNEGSKA (reference sequence). V lost 0 bases to trimming and J lost 8 bases, with 11 bases between them. This CDR3 is built from 14 residues. CDR3 amino acids: CSARDPGVYSPLHF. CDR3 bases: TGCAGTGCTAGAGATCCGGGTGTTTATTCACCCCTCCACTTT.

This clonotype appeared a few times. This chain connects TRBV6-2 or TRBV6-3 to TRBJ2-7; D is ambiguous. V was clipped by 6 bases and J by 0 bases, with 9 bases between them. CDR1 and CDR2 from the germline V gene are MNHEY and SVGEGT. This CDR3 is 13 amino acids long. CDR3 protein: CASSRVFSYEQYV. The CDR3 DNA reads TGTGCCAGCAGCCGCGTCTTCTCCTACGAGCAGTACGTC.

This clonotype was recorded at least ten times. The chain employs TRBV5-1 and TRBJ1-1, with 7 bases identical to TRBD1. The ends lost 4 bases at V and 4 bases at J; junction bases unmatched: 13. Germline V CDR1 and CDR2: SGHRS, YFSETQ. This CDR3 region has 16 residues. The DNA for the CDR3 is TGCGCCAGCAGCCCCAGGGGGTGGGGGCGCGGCACTGAAGCTTTCTTT. Translating it yields CASSPRGWGRGTEAFF.

This clonotype showed up many times. The DNA for the CDR3 is TGCGCCAGCAGCTTTGCTTACGGGGACTATGGCTACACCTTC. The encoded protein is CASSFAYGDYGYTF. The J gene is TRBJ1-2, the V gene TRBV5-1, with no clear D. Per germline, CDR1 SGHRS and CDR2 YFSETQ. Trimming left V 2 bases short and J 3 bases short, with 11 bases between. CDR3 size: 14 residues. Full variable domain (rest looked up from reference TRBV5-1 and TRBJ1-2): KAGVTQTPRYLIKTRGQQVTLSCSPISGHRSVSWYQQTPGQGLQFLFEYFSETQRNKGNFPGRFSGRQFSNSRSEMNVSTLELGDSALYLCASSFAYGDYGYTFGSGTRLTVV.

This clonotype occurred many times. The rearrangement joins TRBV12-3 or TRBV12-4 to TRBJ1-1, with D hard to call. This CDR3 region has 13 residues. The germline V and J ends were trimmed by 10 bases and 0 bases, with 12 bases remaining between them. The CDR3 DNA reads TGTGCCACGACGAGGGAAATGAACACTGAAGCTTTCTTT. Translation: CATTREMNTEAFF.

The sample holds a few counts of this clonotype. The rearrangement joins TRBV6-2 or TRBV6-3 to TRBJ2-7; TRBD1 agrees at 7 bases. CDR1 MNHEY and CDR2 SVGEGT come from the germline V gene. The CDR3 runs 16 residues. V lost 6 bases, J lost 2 bases, and 13 bases stayed unmatched. The CDR3 sequence is CASSSIPGQSTYEQYV. Here the CDR3 DNA reads TGTGCCAGCAGCTCGATCCCGGGACAGTCCACCTACGAGCAGTACGTC.

V usage is TRBV29-1 and J usage is TRBJ2-7; no clear D. The germline V gene encodes CDR1 SQVTM and CDR2 ANQGSEA. The CDR3 contains 13 residues. Deletions cut 7 bases from V and 9 bases from J, with 22 bases between. This chain's CDR3 is CSAATEPGIGQYF. In nucleotides, the CDR3 is TGCAGCGCCGCGACGGAGCCGGGCATCGGGCAGTACTTC.

This clonotype was counted many times. The chain recombines TRBV20-1 with TRBJ2-6; D might be TRBD1 or TRBD2, each matching 5 bases. Germline V gene data show CDR1 as DFQATT and CDR2 as SNEGSKA (reference sequence). This CDR3 contains 18 residues. V was shortened by 6 bases and J by 0 bases, with 21 bases between the two germline ends. The CDR3 bases are TGCAGTGCCACCAGCACGGGACCGACACTCTCTGGGGCCAACGTCCTGACTTTC. This gives the protein CSATSTGPTLSGANVLTF.

This clonotype was seen more than once but under ten times. The chain recombines TRBV18 with TRBJ2-5; D is unclear. V lost 0 bases to trimming and J lost 5 bases, with 7 bases between them. The germline V gene encodes CDR1 KGHSH and CDR2 LQKENI. CDR3 length: 13 amino acids. The CDR3 sequence: CASSPPSDETQYF. The CDR3 DNA sequence: TGTGCCAGCTCACCACCGAGTGATGAGACCCAGTACTTC.

This clonotype showed up just a few times. The V and J genes are TRBV5-4 and TRBJ1-1; no definite D call. The germline V gene encodes CDR1 SGHNT and CDR2 YYREEE (reference sequence). CDR3 length: 13 residues. V was pared by 1 base and J by 0 bases, with 4 bases between. CDR3 coding DNA: TGTGCCAGCAGCTTGTTCCTGAACACTGAAGCTTTCTTT. This gives the protein CASSLFLNTEAFF.

This clonotype was recorded many times. J is TRBJ2-2 and V is TRBV5-6; D ambiguous. V lost 0 bases and J 1 base, leaving 4 bases between the germline ends. The CDR3 runs to 14 residues. Germline V gene lookup returns CDR1 SGHDT and CDR2 YYEEEE. The CDR3 nucleotides are TGTGCCAGCAGCTTGGACGTGAACACCGGGGAGCTGTTTTTT. Translating gives CASSLDVNTGELFF.

In its sample, this clonotype was seen many times. The chain has TRBV12-3 or TRBV12-4 and TRBJ2-7; 8 bases are shared with TRBD1. This CDR3 has 13 residues. Trimming cost V 1 base and J 6 bases; bases outside gene matches: 2. In DNA, the CDR3 is TGTGCCAGCAGTTTAGAGACAGGGGCCGAGCAGTACGTC. It is translated as CASSLETGAEQYV.

This clonotype was recorded only once. This may arise from a read error, as a much more abundant clone is one base away. The V call is TRBV20-1, the J call TRBJ1-2; D unresolved. The V end was cut by 4 bases, the J end by 8 bases, with 8 bases between. Germline assignment: CDR1 DFQATT and CDR2 SNEGSKA (reference sequence). The length of the CDR3 is 10 residues. This CDR3 reads CSATNPGYTF. Written as DNA, the CDR3 is TGCAGTGCTACAAACCCAGGCTACACCTTC.

This clonotype has at least ten counts. V is TRBV5-1 and J is TRBJ2-5; TRBD1 agrees at 11 bases. V trimming: 2 bases; J trimming: 5 bases; junction bases outside the gene matches: 5. Germline V gene data show CDR1 as SGHRS and CDR2 as YFSETQ. The length of the CDR3 is 15 residues. CDR3 in amino acids: CASSLWTGGKETQYF. The CDR3 DNA is TGCGCCAGCAGCTTATGGACAGGGGGCAAGGAGACCCAGTACTTC.

This clonotype was seen at least ten times. The J gene is TRBJ2-4, the V gene TRBV7-2, with D perhaps matching TRBD1 (5 bases). CDR3 length equals 16 residues. The V gene lost 4 bases and the J gene lost 3 bases, with 16 bases spanning the gap. Germline V gene lookup returns CDR1 SGHTA and CDR2 FQGNSA. CDR3 nucleotides: TGTGCCAGCAGCTCCCAAGGGGTTCTGGGCAAAAACATTCAGTACTTC. Encoded protein: CASSSQGVLGKNIQYF.

In the case of this clonotype: This clone may be a read error of a much larger clone one base away. The chain links TRBV12-3 or TRBV12-4 to TRBJ2-2, with a possible D match to TRBD2 (7 bases). The length of the CDR3 is 14 residues. V dropped 5 bases and J dropped 5 bases, with 12 bases sitting between them. The chain's CDR3 is CASSGGARTGELFF. CDR3 nucleotide sequence: TGTGCCAGCAGTGGGGGGGCCAGAACCGGGGAGCTGTTTTTT.

In this sample, this clonotype turned up many times. The CDR3 is CASSLVGTAQSTQYF. CDR3 coding DNA: TGTGCCAGCAGTTTAGTCGGGACAGCACAGAGTACGCAGTATTTT. The chain recombines TRBV12-3 or TRBV12-4 with TRBJ2-3, with 7 nucleotides matching TRBD1. J was trimmed by 8 bases and V by 1 base; bases with no gene match: 9. The CDR3 runs to 15 residues.

This clonotype was recorded at least ten times. The chain has TRBV29-1 and TRBJ2-1, with TRBD1 matching 10 bases. Germline lookup yields CDR1 SQVTM and CDR2 ANQGSEA. The CDR3 has 14 residues. After removal of 7 bases from V and 4 bases from J, the junction contained 7 bases not matched to a gene. CDR3 nucleotide sequence: TGCAGCGGGGAAGACAGGGGGCGATACAATGAGCAGTTCTTC. Amino acids: CSGEDRGRYNEQFF.

This chain uses TRBV5-1 with TRBJ2-5, with 9 bases aligning to TRBD2. The CDR3 totals 15 residues. The J segment lost 5 bases and the V segment lost 2 bases, leaving 7 bases of the junction unmatched. CDR1 is SGHRS, CDR2 YFSETQ, per germline. CDR3 DNA: TGCGCCAGCAGCTTTGGGGGACTAGCCCGGGAGACCCAGTACTTC. This translates into CASSFGGLARETQYF.

In DNA, the CDR3 is TGCAGTGCTAGAGACCAGGGCGGCTATGGCTACACCTTC. Translation: CSARDQGGYGYTF. The chain employs TRBV20-1 and TRBJ1-2, with D possibly matching TRBD1 (5 bases). The CDR3 sequence is 13 residues long. Germline V gene sequence: CDR1 DFQATT, CDR2 SNEGSKA (reference sequence). Trimming stripped 0 bases from V and 4 bases from J, with 9 bases between.